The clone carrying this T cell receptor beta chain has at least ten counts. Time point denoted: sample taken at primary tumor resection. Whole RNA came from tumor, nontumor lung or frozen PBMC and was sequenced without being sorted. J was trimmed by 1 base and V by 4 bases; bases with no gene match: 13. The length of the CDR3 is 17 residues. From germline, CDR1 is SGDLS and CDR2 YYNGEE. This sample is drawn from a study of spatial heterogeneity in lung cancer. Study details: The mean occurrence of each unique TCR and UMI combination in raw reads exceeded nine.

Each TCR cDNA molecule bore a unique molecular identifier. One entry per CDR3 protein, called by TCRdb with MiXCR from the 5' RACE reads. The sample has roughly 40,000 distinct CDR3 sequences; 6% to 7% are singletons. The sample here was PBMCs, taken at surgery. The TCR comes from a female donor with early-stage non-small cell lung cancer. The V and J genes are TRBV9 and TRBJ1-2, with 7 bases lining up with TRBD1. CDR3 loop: CASSLGVTGNLNYGYTF. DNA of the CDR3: TGTGCCAGCAGCTTAGGGGTGACAGGGAACCTTAACTATGGCTACACCTTC.